This T cell receptor beta chain derives from a study of T cells after yellow fever vaccination. Findings and limits, study-wide: Booster sampling recovered most clones from primary vaccination (roughly 97% CD4, around 90% CD8). The secondary response showed a weaker magnitude and a faster peak, day 5 versus 15. Bulk-population clonotypes that are abundant could appear as contaminants in FACS-sorted repertoires.

UMIs were added to TCR cDNA along with a universal primer site when it was made by 5'RACE template switching. TCRdb re-analysed the 5' RACE reads in MiXCR, keeping a single row per CDR3 protein. This table has fewer than 400,000 distinct CDR3 sequences, over 8.5% appearing once. This clonotype occurred a few times. The antigen is not known. Germline CDR1 SGDLS, CDR2 YYNGEE. The V end lost 0 bases, the J end lost 4 bases, and 2 bases lay between the germline ends. CDR3 size: 13 residues. The genes are TRBV9 and TRBJ2-6; D is unclear. Sequencing used CD4+ T cells sorted from PBMCs, obtained 45 days after the yellow fever booster vaccination. This clonotype was obtained from a young man who received the YFV17D yellow fever vaccine. The CDR3 loop is CASSVAGANVLTF. The CDR3 bases are TGTGCCAGCAGCGTAGCCGGGGCCAACGTCCTGACTTTC. The full variable domain, in which reference TRBV9 and TRBJ2-6 provide the parts outside the CDR3, is DSGVTQTPKHLITATGQRVTLRCSPRSGDLSVYWYQQSLDQGLQFLIQYYNGEERAKGNILERFSAQQFPDLHSELNLSSLELGDSALYFCASSVAGANVLTFGAGSRLTVL.